This TCR beta chain was profiled in a study of T cell responses to AZD1222 COVID-19 vaccine. Study-wide background: Pooling was applied to second doses at about 4 or about 12 weeks.

Details on this clone: Its specificity is not known.

Profiled with immunoSEQ multiplex PCR; TCRdb holds only in-frame clones, not every one. The sample includes about 170,000 clones, about 92% of them seen just once. Study-wide points: CD4 TCRs covered the whole spike, strongest at regions 160-218 and 743-854. After two AZD1222 doses, spike-specific TCR breadth and depth rose versus day 0. Donors were largely white British and mainly female; clonal diversity was possibly underestimated.

This CDR3 comprises 19 residues. V was clipped by 6 bases and J by 4 bases; unmatched bases: 19. In germline, CDR1 is LNHDA, CDR2 SQIVND (reference sequence). This TCR was recovered from an adult in good health. Sequenced here: peripheral blood, sampled on day 0 of AZD1222 vaccination. The chain is built from TRBV19 and TRBJ1-2; 11 bases align to TRBD1. The CDR3 DNA reads as TGTGCCAGTAGGGAAGCTCTGGGACAGGGGGTCCGTCTACGCTATGGCTACACCTTC. This gives the protein CASREALGQGVRLRYGYTF.